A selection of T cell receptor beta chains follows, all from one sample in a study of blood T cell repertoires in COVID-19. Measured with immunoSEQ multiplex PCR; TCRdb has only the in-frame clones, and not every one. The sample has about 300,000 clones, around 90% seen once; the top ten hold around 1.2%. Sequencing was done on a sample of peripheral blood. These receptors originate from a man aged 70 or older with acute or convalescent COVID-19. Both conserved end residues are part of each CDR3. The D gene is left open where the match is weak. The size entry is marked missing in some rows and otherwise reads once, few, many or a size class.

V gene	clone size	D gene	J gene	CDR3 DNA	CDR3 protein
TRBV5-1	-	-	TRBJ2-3	TGCGCCAGCAGCTTGATGCGGGGCAGCACAGATACGCAGTATTTT	CASSLMRGSTDTQYF
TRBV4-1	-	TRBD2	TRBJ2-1	TGCGCCAGCAGCCAAGTGTATGTATCTCCGGGACTAGCCTACAATGAGCAGTTCTTC	CASSQVYVSPGLAYNEQFF
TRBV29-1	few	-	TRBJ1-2	TGCAGCGGCGGCCTCGCTAACTATGGCTACACCTTC	CSGGLANYGYTF
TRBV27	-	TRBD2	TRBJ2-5	TGTGCCAGCAGTTTGGGGGGGACTGGGTCGGGGACCCAGTACTTC	CASSLGGTGSGTQYF
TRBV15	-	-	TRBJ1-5	TGTGCCACCAGCAGGGGGACTGATAATCAGCCCCAGCATTTT	CATSRGTDNQPQHF
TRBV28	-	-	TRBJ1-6	TGTGCCAGCAGTTTGGAGGATTATAATTCACCCCTCCACTTT	CASSLEDYNSPLHF
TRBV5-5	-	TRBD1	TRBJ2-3	TGTGCCAGCAGCTTGGGCCAGGGGGTGACAGATACGCAGTATTTT	CASSLGQGVTDTQYF
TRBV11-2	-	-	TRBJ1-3	TGTGCCAGCAGGGAACAGGACCTTTTTCCCGGAAACACCATATATTTT	CASREQDLFPGNTIYF
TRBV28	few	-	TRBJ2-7	TGTGCCAGCAGTTTATTCCCGTACGAGCAGTACTTC	CASSLFPYEQYF
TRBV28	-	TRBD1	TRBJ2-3	TGTGCCAGCAGTCCTCGACAGGGTACTGCAGATACGCAGTATTTT	CASSPRQGTADTQYF
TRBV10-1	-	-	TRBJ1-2	TGCGCCAGCAGAGAGACAGAAAACTATGGCTACACCTTC	CASRETENYGYTF
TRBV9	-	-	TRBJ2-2	TGTGCCAGCAGCGTACGGTCAGGTCCGAACACCGGGGAGCTGTTTTTT	CASSVRSGPNTGELFF
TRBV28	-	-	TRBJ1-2	TGTGCCAGCACCCAGGCGTATGAGAAGGATGGCTACACCTTC	CASTQAYEKDGYTF
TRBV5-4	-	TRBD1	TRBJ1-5	TGTGCCAGCAGCCCCGGGGGGGGGACAGACTGCAAGTGCAATCAGCCCCAGCATTTT	CASSPGGGTDCKCNQPQHF
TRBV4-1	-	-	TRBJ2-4	TGCGCCAGCAGCCAAGCCGGGTTGGGCAAAAACATTCAGTACTTC	CASSQAGLGKNIQYF
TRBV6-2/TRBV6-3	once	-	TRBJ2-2	TGTGCCAGCAGTCCCCGGCGGGTCCTGAACACCGGGGAGCTGTTTTTT	CASSPRRVLNTGELFF
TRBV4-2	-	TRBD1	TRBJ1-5	TGTGCCAGCAGCCAAGCCCCCCAGGGACAGGGGAGGAATCAGCCCCAGCATTTT	CASSQAPQGQGRNQPQHF
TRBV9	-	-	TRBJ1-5	TGTGCCAGCAGCCCAATGGGGGGTAGCAATCAGCCCCAGCATTTT	CASSPMGGSNQPQHF
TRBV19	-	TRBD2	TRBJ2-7	TGTGCCAGTAAAGATGGAGCGGGAGGAAGCTACGAGCAGTACTTC	CASKDGAGGSYEQYF
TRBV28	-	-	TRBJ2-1	TGTGCCAGCAGTAGGACGGGGCCTAGCGTGTTCTTC	CASSRTGPSVFF
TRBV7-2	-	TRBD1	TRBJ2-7	TGTGCCAGCAGCGACACAGGGGGCTTCTCCTACGAGCAGTACTTC	CASSDTGGFSYEQYF
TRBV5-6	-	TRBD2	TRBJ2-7	TGTGCCAGCAGCTTTCGGGTTACGGGCGGGAGAACTTACGAGCAGTACTTC	CASSFRVTGGRTYEQYF
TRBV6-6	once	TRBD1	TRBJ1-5	TGTGCCAGCAGCCATACAGGACAGGTTCCTAATCAGCCCCAGCATTTT	CASSHTGQVPNQPQHF
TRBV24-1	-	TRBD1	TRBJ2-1	TGTGCCACCAGTGATCCCCTCGGGACAGGGACCTACAATGAGCAGTTCTTC	CATSDPLGTGTYNEQFF
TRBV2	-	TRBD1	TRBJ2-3	TGTGCCAGCAGTGATGGGAGACAGGGGAGATCAGATACGCAGTATTTT	CASSDGRQGRSDTQYF
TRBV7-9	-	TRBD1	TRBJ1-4	TGTGCCAGCAGCTCGACAGGGACAACTAATGAAAAACTGTTTTTT	CASSSTGTTNEKLFF
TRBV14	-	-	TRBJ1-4	TGTGCCAGCAGCCGGGGCCTTAGTAATGAAAAACTGTTTTTT	CASSRGLSNEKLFF
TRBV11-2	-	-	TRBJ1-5	TGTGCCAGCAGCTTAAACAGTCATCAGCCCCAGCATTTT	CASSLNSHQPQHF
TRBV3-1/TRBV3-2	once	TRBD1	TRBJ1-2	TGTGCCAGCAGCCATTTAGGGACAGAGAGTCCTTATGGCTACACCTTC	CASSHLGTESPYGYTF
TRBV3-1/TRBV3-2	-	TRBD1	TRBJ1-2	TGTGCCAGCAGCCAAATCCCCGGGACAGGGGGTGGCTACACCTTC	CASSQIPGTGGGYTF
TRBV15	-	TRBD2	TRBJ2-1	TGTGCCACCAGCAGAGGCCCTAGCGGGAGGGCCAATGAGCAGTTCTTC	CATSRGPSGRANEQFF
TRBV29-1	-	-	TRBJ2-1	TGCAGCGTTGAAGATCCTAGCGTTTACAATGAGCAGTTCTTC	CSVEDPSVYNEQFF
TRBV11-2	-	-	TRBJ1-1	TGTGCCAGCAGCTTAGTCCCGGTAGGGGGGGGATCGAACACTGAAGCTTTCTTT	CASSLVPVGGGSNTEAFF
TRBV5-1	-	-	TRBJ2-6	TGCGCCAGCAGCTTGACAGGTGGCTCTGGGGCCAACGTCCTGACTTTC	CASSLTGGSGANVLTF
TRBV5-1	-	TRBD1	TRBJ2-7	TGCGCCAGCAGCTTGTCAGGGGGAACTTACTACGAGCAGTACTTC	CASSLSGGTYYEQYF
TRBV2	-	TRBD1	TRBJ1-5	TGTGCCAGCCGATGGGACAGAAATAGCAATCAGCCCCAGCATTTT	CASRWDRNSNQPQHF
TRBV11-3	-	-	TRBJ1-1	TGTGCCAGCAGCCCTAACGCAGGGGAGCCAGCTTTCTTT	CASSPNAGEPAFF
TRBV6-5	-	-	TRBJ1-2	TGTGCCAGCACTCCGGACTTCCTTCGTGGCTACACCTTC	CASTPDFLRGYTF
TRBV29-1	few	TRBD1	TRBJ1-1	TGCAGCGTTACAGGGGGAGAGGGAACTGAAGCTTTCTTT	CSVTGGEGTEAFF
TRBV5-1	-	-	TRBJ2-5	TGCGCCAGCAGCTTGGGCCAGGCCAAAGAGACCCAGTACTTC	CASSLGQAKETQYF
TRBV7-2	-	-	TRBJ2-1	TGTGCCAGCAGCCCCGCCAGGATGTCCTACAATGAGCAGTTCTTC	CASSPARMSYNEQFF
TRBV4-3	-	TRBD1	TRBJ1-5	TGCGCCAGCAGCCTTGGGACAGGGGATCAGCCCCAGCATTTT	CASSLGTGDQPQHF
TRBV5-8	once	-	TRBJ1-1	TGTGCCAGCAGCTTACAGATGAACACTGAAGCTTTCTTT	CASSLQMNTEAFF
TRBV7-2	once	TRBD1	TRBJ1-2	TGTGCCAGCAGCCCTAGGCAGGGGACAGGGGGCGATGGCTACACCTTC	CASSPRQGTGGDGYTF
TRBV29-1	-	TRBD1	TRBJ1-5	TGCAGCGTCACATGGGGACAGCCCAATCAGCCCCAGCATTTT	CSVTWGQPNQPQHF
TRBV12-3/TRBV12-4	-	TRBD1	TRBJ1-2	TGTGCCAGCAGTACGACAGGGGTTGGCTACACCTTC	CASSTTGVGYTF
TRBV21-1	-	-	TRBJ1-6	TGTGCCAGCAGCAAAGAGAAGACCTGGGCTGGGTCACCCCTCCACTTT	CASSKEKTWAGSPLHF
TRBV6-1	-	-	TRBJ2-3	TGTGCCAGCAGTGACCTCAGGAAAGATACGCAGTATTTT	CASSDLRKDTQYF
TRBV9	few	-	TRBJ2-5	TGTGCCAGCAGCGTAGAGGGCGGGGACTACCAAGAGACCCAGTACTTC	CASSVEGGDYQETQYF
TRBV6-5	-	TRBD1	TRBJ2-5	TGTGCCAGCAGCACCGGGACAGGGAGGCAAGAGACCCAGTACTTC	CASSTGTGRQETQYF
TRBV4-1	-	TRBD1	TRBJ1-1	TGCGCCAGCAGCCAAGGGGACAGGGTCACTGAAGCTTTCTTT	CASSQGDRVTEAFF
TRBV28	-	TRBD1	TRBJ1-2	TGTGCCAGCAGTTCTCGGGGGGACAGGGGCGCATTATATGGCTACACCTTC	CASSSRGDRGALYGYTF
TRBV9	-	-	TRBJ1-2	TGTGCCAGCAGCGTAGGCAGGGCGTATTATGGCTACACCTTC	CASSVGRAYYGYTF
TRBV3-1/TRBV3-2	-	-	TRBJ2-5	TGTGCCAGCAGTCCGGGGTACCAAGAGACCCAGTACTTC	CASSPGYQETQYF
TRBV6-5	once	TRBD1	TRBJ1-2	TGTGCCAGCAGGGCAGGGGGCGCTTATGGCTACACCTTC	CASRAGGAYGYTF
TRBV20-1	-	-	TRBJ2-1	TGCAGTGCTAGGCTAGAGAATGAGCAGTTCTTC	CSARLENEQFF
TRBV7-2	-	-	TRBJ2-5	TGTGCCAGCAGCCCCCGGGCACAGGCGCAAAATAAAGAGACCCAGTACTTC	CASSPRAQAQNKETQYF
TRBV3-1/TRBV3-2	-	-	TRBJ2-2	TGTGCCAGCAGCTCTTATTGGTCAGGGGTAGGGGCCGGGGAGCTGTTTTTT	CASSSYWSGVGAGELFF
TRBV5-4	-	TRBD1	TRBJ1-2	TGTGCCAGCAGCTTTAGAGACAGGGACTATGGCTACACCTTC	CASSFRDRDYGYTF